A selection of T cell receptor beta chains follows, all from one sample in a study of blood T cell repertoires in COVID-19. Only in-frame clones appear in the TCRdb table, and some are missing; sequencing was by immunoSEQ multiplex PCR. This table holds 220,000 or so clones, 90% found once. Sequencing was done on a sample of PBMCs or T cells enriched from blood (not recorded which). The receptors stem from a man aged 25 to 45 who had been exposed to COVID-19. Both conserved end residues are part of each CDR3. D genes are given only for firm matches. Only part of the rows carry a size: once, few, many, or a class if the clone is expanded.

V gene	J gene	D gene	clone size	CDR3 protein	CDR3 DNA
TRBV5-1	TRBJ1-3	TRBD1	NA	CASSLTPGTGNGNTIYF	TGCGCCAGCAGCCTAACACCCGGGACAGGGAACGGAAACACCATATATTTT
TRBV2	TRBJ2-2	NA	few	CASSRGRMNTGELFF	TGTGCCAGCAGTCGAGGGAGGATGAACACCGGGGAGCTGTTTTTT
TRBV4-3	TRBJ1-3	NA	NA	CASSLTQRGGAGNTIYF	TGCGCCAGCAGCCTGACACAAAGGGGGGGAGCGGGCAACACCATATATTTT
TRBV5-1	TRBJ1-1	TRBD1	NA	CASSAGQGSAEAFF	TGCGCCAGCAGCGCGGGACAGGGATCGGCTGAAGCTTTCTTT
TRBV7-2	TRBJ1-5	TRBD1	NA	CASSSTGTGNWRGNQPQHF	TGTGCCAGCAGCTCAACTGGGACAGGGAATTGGAGGGGCAATCAGCCCCAGCATTTT
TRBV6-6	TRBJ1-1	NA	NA	CASSSPPRGSDTEAFF	TGTGCCAGCAGTTCCCCACCTAGGGGTAGTGACACTGAAGCTTTCTTT
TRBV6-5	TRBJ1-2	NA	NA	CASSYGQGFGYTF	TGTGCCAGCAGTTACGGGCAGGGCTTTGGCTACACCTTC
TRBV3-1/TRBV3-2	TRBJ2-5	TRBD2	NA	CASSQDAGGEKTQYF	TGTGCCAGCAGCCAAGACGCGGGGGGTGAGAAGACCCAGTACTTC
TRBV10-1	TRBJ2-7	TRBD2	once	CASAAGKYFYEQYF	TGCGCCAGCGCAGCGGGAAAGTATTTCTACGAGCAGTACTTC
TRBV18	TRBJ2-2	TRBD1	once	CASSPGQGPELFF	TGTGCCAGCTCACCCGGACAGGGTCCGGAGCTGTTTTTT
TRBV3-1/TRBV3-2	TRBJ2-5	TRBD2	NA	CASSRRTSGSQETQYF	TGTGCCAGCAGCCGTAGGACTAGCGGGAGTCAAGAGACCCAGTACTTC
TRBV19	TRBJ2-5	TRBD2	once	CASSSPGREETQYF	TGTGCCAGTAGTTCCCCGGGGAGGGAAGAGACCCAGTACTTC
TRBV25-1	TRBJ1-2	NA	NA	CASSASEAPYGYTF	TGTGCCAGCAGTGCTTCGGAGGCCCCCTATGGCTACACCTTC
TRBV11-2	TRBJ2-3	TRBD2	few	CASRPIAGRSSTDTQYF	TGTGCCAGCAGGCCCATAGCGGGGCGCTCTAGCACAGATACGCAGTATTTT
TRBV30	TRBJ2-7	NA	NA	CAWSRQALTYEQYF	TGTGCCTGGAGTAGACAGGCCTTAACCTACGAGCAGTACTTC
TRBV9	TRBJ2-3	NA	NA	CASSTGTSTDTQYF	TGTGCCAGCAGCACGGGGACTAGCACAGATACGCAGTATTTT
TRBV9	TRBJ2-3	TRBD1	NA	CASSVGGQGARTQYF	TGTGCCAGCAGCGTAGGAGGACAGGGAGCACGTACGCAGTATTTT
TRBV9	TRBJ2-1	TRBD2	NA	CASRRLAGAHNEQFF	TGTGCCAGCAGGAGACTAGCGGGGGCTCACAATGAGCAGTTCTTC
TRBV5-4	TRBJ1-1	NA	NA	CASSSPATGQNTEAFF	TGTGCCAGCAGCTCCCCCGCGACGGGACAGAACACTGAAGCTTTCTTT
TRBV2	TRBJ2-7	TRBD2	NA	CASSVGTSYEQYF	TGTGCCAGCAGTGTGGGGACTAGCTACGAGCAGTACTTC
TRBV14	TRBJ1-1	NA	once	CASGQGREAFF	TGTGCCAGCGGTCAGGGGAGAGAAGCTTTCTTT
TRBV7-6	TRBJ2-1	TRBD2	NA	CASSLGGGAYNEQFF	TGTGCCAGCAGCTTAGGTGGGGGGGCCTACAATGAGCAGTTCTTC
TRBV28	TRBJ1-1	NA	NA	CASLGSVRTEAFF	TGTGCCTCCCTCGGAAGCGTAAGGACTGAAGCTTTCTTT
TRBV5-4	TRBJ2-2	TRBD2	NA	CASSPAAGGSGELFF	TGTGCCAGCAGCCCCGCGGCGGGGGGGTCCGGGGAGCTGTTTTTT
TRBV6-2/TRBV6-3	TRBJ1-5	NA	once	CASSRSQGRNQPQHF	TGTGCCAGCAGCAGAAGCCAGGGTCGTAATCAGCCCCAGCATTTT
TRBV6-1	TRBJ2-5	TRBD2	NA	CASSEAGGSQTQYF	TGTGCCAGCAGTGAAGCGGGAGGGAGCCAGACCCAGTACTTC
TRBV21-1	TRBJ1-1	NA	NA	CASPTHIRFNTEAFF	TGTGCCAGCCCCACCCACATCCGCTTTAACACTGAAGCTTTCTTT
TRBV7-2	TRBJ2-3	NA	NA	CASTPSGLASTDTQYF	TGTGCCAGCACCCCTTCCGGGCTAGCTAGCACAGATACGCAGTATTTT
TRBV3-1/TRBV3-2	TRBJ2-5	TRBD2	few	CASSQGGRVGETQYF	TGTGCCAGCAGCCAAGGAGGGAGGGTGGGGGAGACCCAGTACTTC
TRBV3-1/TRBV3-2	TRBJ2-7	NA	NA	CASSQEALGEQYF	TGTGCCAGCAGCCAAGAAGCCCTTGGCGAGCAGTACTTC
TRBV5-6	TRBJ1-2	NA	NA	CASSLAAQAHGYTF	TGTGCCAGCAGCTTGGCAGCACAGGCCCATGGCTACACCTTC
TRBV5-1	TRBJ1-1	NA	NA	CASSLMSNTEAFF	TGCGCCAGCAGCTTGATGTCTAACACTGAAGCTTTCTTT
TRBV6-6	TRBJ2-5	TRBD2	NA	CVVASGGRETQYF	TGTGTCGTAGCCAGCGGGGGGAGGGAGACCCAGTACTTC
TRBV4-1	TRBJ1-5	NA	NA	CASAESGRNQPQHF	TGCGCCAGCGCTGAAAGTGGGCGCAATCAGCCCCAGCATTTT
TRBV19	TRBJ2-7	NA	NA	CASSIDLVAHEQYF	TGTGCCAGTAGTATAGATCTTGTGGCCCACGAGCAGTACTTC
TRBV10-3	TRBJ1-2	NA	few	CAAKGSNYGYTF	TGTGCCGCTAAGGGGTCCAACTATGGCTACACCTTC
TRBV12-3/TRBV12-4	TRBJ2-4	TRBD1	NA	CASSHQQGTQYF	TGTGCCAGCAGTCACCAACAGGGGACTCAGTACTTC
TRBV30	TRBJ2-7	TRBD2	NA	CAWSVIAGSYEQYF	TGTGCCTGGAGTGTGATAGCGGGGTCCTACGAGCAGTACTTC
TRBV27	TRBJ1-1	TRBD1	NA	CASSLVAGGTEAFF	TGTGCCAGCAGTTTAGTGGCAGGGGGCACTGAAGCTTTCTTT
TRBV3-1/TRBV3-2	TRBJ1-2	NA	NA	CASSQELQGYGYTF	TGTGCCAGCAGCCAAGAACTCCAGGGATATGGCTACACCTTC
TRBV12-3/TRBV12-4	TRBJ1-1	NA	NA	CASSFVAAEAFF	TGTGCCAGCAGTTTCGTGGCAGCTGAAGCTTTCTTT
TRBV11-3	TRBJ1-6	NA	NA	CASSLYGNSPLHF	TGTGCCAGCAGCCTATATGGTAATTCACCCCTCCACTTT
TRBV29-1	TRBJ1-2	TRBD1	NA	CSVGDRGRGFDYGYTF	TGCAGCGTTGGGGACAGGGGTAGGGGGTTTGACTATGGCTACACCTTC
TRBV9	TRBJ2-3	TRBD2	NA	CASSVVGGGPGNDTQYF	TGTGCCAGCAGCGTAGTGGGCGGGGGGCCAGGAAATGATACGCAGTATTTT
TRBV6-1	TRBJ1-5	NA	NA	CASSEYTGLGQGNQPQHF	TGTGCCAGCAGTGAATATACGGGGTTGGGCCAAGGGAATCAGCCCCAGCATTTT
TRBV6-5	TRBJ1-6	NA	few	CASRSGLWGNSPLHF	TGTGCCAGCAGGTCGGGGTTGTGGGGAAATTCACCCCTCCACTTT
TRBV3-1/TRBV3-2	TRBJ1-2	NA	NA	CASSSLTVNYGYTF	TGTGCCAGCAGCTCCCTGACAGTAAACTATGGCTACACCTTC
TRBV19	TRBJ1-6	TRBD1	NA	CASSTSGTGVSPLHF	TGTGCCAGTAGTACCTCCGGGACAGGGGTTTCACCCCTCCACTTT
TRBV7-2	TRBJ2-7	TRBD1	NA	CASSLSGTASYEQYF	TGTGCCAGCAGCTTAAGTGGGACAGCGTCCTACGAGCAGTACTTC
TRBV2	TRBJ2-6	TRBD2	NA	CASSTRSGGLSGANVLTF	TGTGCCAGCAGTACCCGTAGCGGGGGGCTCTCTGGGGCCAACGTCCTGACTTTC
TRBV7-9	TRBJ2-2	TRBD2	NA	CASSPSPYSGGTNTGELFF	TGTGCCAGCAGCCCGAGCCCCTATAGCGGGGGTACGAACACCGGGGAGCTGTTTTTT
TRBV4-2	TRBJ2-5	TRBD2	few	CASSQDMRGTSGGAQETQYF	TGTGCCAGCAGCCAAGACATGCGCGGGACTAGCGGGGGCGCACAAGAGACCCAGTACTTC
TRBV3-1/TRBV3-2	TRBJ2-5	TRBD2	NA	CASSHSSGGQETQYF	TGTGCCAGCAGCCATAGTAGCGGGGGGCAAGAGACCCAGTACTTC
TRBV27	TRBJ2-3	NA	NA	CASSFRVYTDTQYF	TGTGCCAGCAGTTTCAGGGTTTACACAGATACGCAGTATTTT
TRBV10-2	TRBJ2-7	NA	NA	CASSESRLAVSYEQYF	TGCGCCAGCAGTGAGTCGCGCCTAGCTGTCTCCTACGAGCAGTACTTC
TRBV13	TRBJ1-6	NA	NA	CASSFRSGVFSPLHF	TGTGCCAGCAGCTTTCGCTCGGGAGTTTTTTCACCCCTCCACTTT
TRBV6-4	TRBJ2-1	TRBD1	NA	CASRGGTGYNEQFF	TGTGCCAGCAGAGGCGGGACAGGTTACAATGAGCAGTTCTTC